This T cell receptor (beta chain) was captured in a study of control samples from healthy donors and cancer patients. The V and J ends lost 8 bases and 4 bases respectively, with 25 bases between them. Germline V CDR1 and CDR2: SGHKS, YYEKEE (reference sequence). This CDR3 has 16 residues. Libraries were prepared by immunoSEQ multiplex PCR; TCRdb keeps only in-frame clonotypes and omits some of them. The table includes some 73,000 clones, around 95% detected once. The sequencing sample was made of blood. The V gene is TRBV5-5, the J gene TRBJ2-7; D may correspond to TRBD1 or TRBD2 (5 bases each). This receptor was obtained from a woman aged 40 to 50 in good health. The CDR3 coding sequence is TGTGCCAGTGGGGGAGAAGGACGGCAAAGTGTTTACGAGCAGTACTTC. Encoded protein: CASGGEGRQSVYEQYF.